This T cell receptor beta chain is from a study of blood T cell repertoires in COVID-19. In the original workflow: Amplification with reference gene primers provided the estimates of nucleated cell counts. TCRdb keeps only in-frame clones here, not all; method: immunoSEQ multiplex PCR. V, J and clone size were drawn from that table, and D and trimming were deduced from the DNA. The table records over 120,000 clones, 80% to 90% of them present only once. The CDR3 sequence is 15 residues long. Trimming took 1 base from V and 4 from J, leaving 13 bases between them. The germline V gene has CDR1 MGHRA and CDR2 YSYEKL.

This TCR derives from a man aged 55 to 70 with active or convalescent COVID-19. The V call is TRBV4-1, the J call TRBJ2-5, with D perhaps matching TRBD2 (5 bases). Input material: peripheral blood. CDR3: CASSQGTVSGETQYF. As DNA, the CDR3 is TGCGCCAGCAGCCAAGGGACGGTGAGCGGAGAGACCCAGTACTTC.